This passage covers 27 T cell receptor beta chains from one sample sequenced in a study of T cell repertoires in cytomegalovirus infection. TCRdb reprocessed the reads with MiXCR, giving one entry per CDR3 protein. The sample has roughly 720,000 distinct CDR3 sequences, 35% seen once; the top ten hold about 2.8%. Source material: PBMCs. The receptor set was obtained from a human donor in good health (CMV status not recorded). Some clones in this sample may be carry-over from other donors' samples.

Of note for this clonotype: A much bigger clone sits one base away, suggesting this may be a read error. The chain couples TRBV6-1 to TRBJ1-5; 7 bases map to TRBD1. Per germline, CDR1 MNHNS and CDR2 SASEGT. This CDR3 is 15 amino acids long. The CDR3 reads CASSERTGQVQPKHF. CDR3 sequence (DNA): TGTGCCAGCAGTGAACGGACAGGACAGGTTCAGCCCAAGCATTTT.

To note about this clonotype: At one boundary the junction diverges from the germline segment, which might be a read error. The V gene is TRBV10-3, the J gene TRBJ2-2, with TRBD2 matching 11 bases. This CDR3 region has 17 residues. The V gene's germline CDR1 is ENHRY and CDR2 SYGVKD. The CDR3 DNA reads as TGTGCCATAAGTGATAAGGGACTAGCGGCGAACACCGGGGAGCTGTTTTTT. Residues: CAISDKGLAANTGELFF.

This clonotype came up a few times. This chain uses TRBV28 with TRBJ2-7; D remains ambiguous. V lost 3 bases and J 2 bases, leaving 8 bases between the germline ends. The CDR3 loop spans 13 amino acids. The germline V gene encodes CDR1 MDHEN and CDR2 SYDVKM. The CDR3 DNA sequence: TGTGCCAGCAGTTTTCACAGCACCTACGAGCAGTACTTC. Its translation: CASSFHSTYEQYF.

The chain couples TRBV9 to TRBJ2-1; no firm D call. The V end was cut by 3 bases, the J end by 7 bases, with 8 bases between. This CDR3 region has 12 residues. Germline V gives CDR1 SGDLS, CDR2 YYNGEE. CDR3 protein: CASSAYNNEQFF. The CDR3 coding sequence is TGTGCCAGCAGCGCCTATAATAATGAGCAGTTCTTC.

The V call is TRBV28, the J call TRBJ2-7; no firm D call. CDR3 length: 15 residues. V dropped 1 base and J dropped 6 bases, with 16 bases sitting between them. Germline lookup yields CDR1 MDHEN and CDR2 SYDVKM. This CDR3 reads CASSLSGSPNSEQYF. The DNA of the CDR3 is TGTGCCAGCAGTTTATCCGGATCTCCCAATAGCGAGCAGTACTTC.

V gene TRBV7-8 combines with J gene TRBJ2-2; D tentatively fits TRBD1 or TRBD2 (5 bases each). Germline V gene lookup returns CDR1 SGHVS and CDR2 FQNEAQ. The V end lost 4 bases, the J end lost 3 bases, and 18 bases lay between the germline ends. This CDR3 is 17 amino acids long. The CDR3 coding sequence is TGTGCCAGCAGCTCTACCCCCGGGACCAAGGACACCGGGGAGCTGTTTTTT. It encodes CASSSTPGTKDTGELFF.

This chain joins TRBV4-1 and TRBJ1-5; D is uncertain. This CDR3 is built from 16 residues. Germline loops: CDR1 MGHRA, CDR2 YSYEKL. Trimming removed 0 bases from V and 1 base from J, with 10 bases in between. The CDR3 bases are TGCGCCAGCAGCCAAGATAGGGTTGGGAGCAATCAGCCCCAGCATTTT. It yields the protein CASSQDRVGSNQPQHF.

V and J are TRBV6-6 and TRBJ2-7; D gene uncertain. Looked up from germline, CDR1 is MNHNY and CDR2 is SVGAGI (reference sequence). This CDR3 contains 13 residues. V was shortened by 9 bases and J by 2 bases, with 14 bases between the two germline ends. The CDR3 DNA follows: TGTGCCAGTTCGGAGACCGGACCCTACGAGCAGTACTTC. Amino acid sequence: CASSETGPYEQYF.

This chain links TRBV5-1 with TRBJ2-5, with D possibly TRBD2 on 6 matching bases. Trimming took 4 bases from V and 0 from J, leaving 13 bases between them. Germline CDR1 and CDR2: SGHRS and YFSETQ. This CDR3 comprises 15 residues. The CDR3 coding sequence is TGCGCCAGCAGCGACGCTCGGGGGTACCAAGAGACCCAGTACTTC. Protein sequence: CASSDARGYQETQYF. The entire variable domain, with the rest obtained from reference TRBV5-1 and TRBJ2-5, is as follows: KAGVTQTPRYLIKTRGQQVTLSCSPISGHRSVSWYQQTPGQGLQFLFEYFSETQRNKGNFPGRFSGRQFSNSRSEMNVSTLELGDSALYLCASSDARGYQETQYFGPGTRLLVL.

This clonotype was seen a few times. This chain connects TRBV6-2 or TRBV6-3 to TRBJ2-1; perhaps D is TRBD1 or TRBD2 (6 bases each). Trimming took off 6 bases at V and 15 bases at J, with 15 bases between the two ends. This CDR3 comprises 11 residues. CDR1 is MNHEY and CDR2 is SVGEGT in the germline V gene. CDR3 in DNA: TGTGCCAGCAGGAGATGGGGGGCGAGGTTCTTC. It codes for CASRRWGARFF.

The chain uses TRBV11-2 and TRBJ2-3; 14 bases agree with TRBD2. This CDR3 has 18 amino acids. CDR1 and CDR2 (germline): SGHAT, FQNNGV. V shed 3 bases and J 2 bases; nucleotides not matched to a gene: 7. CDR3 region: CASSFTRTSGGTTDTQYF. The CDR3 DNA reads as TGTGCCAGCAGCTTCACTCGGACTAGCGGGGGGACCACAGATACGCAGTATTTT.

V usage is TRBV12-3 or TRBV12-4 and J usage is TRBJ1-6, with TRBD1 identical over 7 bases. Trimming took 5 bases from V and 9 from J; bases not matched to a gene: 10. The CDR3 is made up of 15 amino acids. CDR3 sequence: CASSPTGVLGSPLHF. CDR3 bases: TGTGCCAGCAGTCCCACAGGGGTTTTAGGTTCACCCCTCCACTTT.

Notes on this clonotype: Its ends do not fully match the called genes, so a read error is possible. The rearrangement joins TRBV5-6 to TRBJ1-1; D perhaps matches TRBD1 (5 bases). The CDR3 has 15 residues. Germline CDR1 and CDR2: SGHDT and YYEEEE. CDR3 bases: TGTGACAGCAGCCCTCGAATCATGGGGGACACTGAAGCTTTCTTT. Translation gives CDSSPRIMGDTEAFF.

About this clonotype itself: A much larger clone is a single base away; this may be a read error. No conserved phenylalanine or tryptophan is present at the end of the CDR3, so a read error is the likely explanation. The chain combines TRBV6-8 with TRBJ1-1; no firm D call. In germline, CDR1 is MNHGY, CDR2 SAAAGT. The CDR3 loop spans 13 amino acids. Trimming removed 7 bases at V and 3 bases at J, with 12 bases between. The CDR3 protein is CASTPEGYTEAFV. The CDR3 DNA reads as TGTGCCAGCACCCCGGAAGGTTACACTGAAGCTTTCGTT.

The rearrangement links TRBV6-5 to TRBJ1-1; perhaps TRBD1 as D (6 bases). The CDR3 length is 13 residues. Germline loops: CDR1 MNHEY, CDR2 SVGAGI. Trimming cost V 11 bases and J 6 bases, with 19 bases left between them. The CDR3 is CAVKVGATPEAFF. CDR3 nucleotide sequence: TGTGCCGTAAAGGTGGGGGCGACCCCTGAAGCTTTCTTT.

This clonotype was seen a few times. The chain employs TRBV5-5 and TRBJ1-2; D is unclear. This CDR3 has 16 amino acids. The germline V gene encodes CDR1 SGHKS and CDR2 YYEKEE (reference sequence). Trimming removed 4 bases at V and 0 bases at J, with 16 bases between. CDR3 amino acids: CASSADQRHTNYGYTF. The DNA of the CDR3 is TGTGCCAGCAGCGCCGACCAGCGGCATACTAACTATGGCTACACCTTC.

This chain connects TRBV13 to TRBJ1-2, with a possible D match to TRBD1 (6 bases). The V and J ends lost 7 bases and 1 base respectively, with 25 bases between them. The germline gives CDR1 PRHDT, CDR2 FYEKMQ (reference sequence). The CDR3 has 18 residues. This CDR3 reads CASTSFPLRTGHNYGYTF. The CDR3 DNA follows: TGTGCCAGCACCTCATTCCCCCTCCGGACGGGACATAACTATGGCTACACCTTC.

J is TRBJ1-2 and V is TRBV4-1, with TRBD1 matching over 11 bases. Germline V gene sequence: CDR1 MGHRA, CDR2 YSYEKL. The junction had 11 bases not matched to a gene; V was cut back by 7 bases and J by 7 bases. The CDR3 length is 15 residues. Here the CDR3 reads CASNTDRGLPAGYTF. The CDR3 coding sequence is TGCGCCAGCAACACGGACAGGGGGCTACCGGCTGGCTACACCTTC.

The chain links TRBV6-2 or TRBV6-3 to TRBJ2-5; the match to TRBD2 covers 9 bases. The CDR3 sequence is 15 residues long. V gave up 5 bases and J gave up 1 base; unmatched junction bases: 5. Germline values: CDR1 MNHEY, CDR2 SVGEGT. For the CDR3, the DNA is TGTGCCAGCAGTGATAGCGGGGGCATCCAAGAGACCCAGTACTTC. Its protein product is CASSDSGGIQETQYF.

At least ten counts were recorded for this clonotype. The DNA for the CDR3 is TGTGCCAGCAGCTTAGATCCGGGGGGGGGAACAGAGACCCAGTACTTC. It encodes CASSLDPGGGTETQYF. The chain uses TRBV7-8 and TRBJ2-5; 8 nucleotides match TRBD2. V lost 1 base to trimming and J lost 4 bases; unmatched junction nucleotides: 8. This CDR3 is built from 16 residues. The germline V gene encodes CDR1 SGHVS and CDR2 FQNEAQ.

The chain is built from TRBV12-3 or TRBV12-4 and TRBJ2-1; TRBD2 aligns across 8 bases. The V segment lost 8 bases and the J segment 8 bases; nucleotides outside the gene matches: 11. The CDR3 runs 14 residues. The DNA for the CDR3 is TGTGCCAGCCAACTAGCGGCGGGTACCGATGAGCAGTTCTTC. Translating it yields CASQLAAGTDEQFF.

The CDR3 DNA reads as TGCAGCGTTGAAAGGCAGGCAGAGCAGTACTTC. This sequence encodes CSVERQAEQYF. The V gene is TRBV29-1, the J gene TRBJ2-7; no clear D gene. V was shortened by 2 bases and J by 7 bases, with 9 bases between the two germline ends. This CDR3 comprises 11 residues. Per the germline V gene, CDR1 is SQVTM and CDR2 is ANQGSEA.

This chain joins TRBV7-2 and TRBJ1-1; the D gene is possibly TRBD1 (6 bases). This CDR3 has 15 amino acids. CDR1 and CDR2 (germline): SGHTA, FQGNSA. Trimming removed 1 base at V and 11 bases at J, with 20 bases between. CDR3: CASSLGLESGGWAFF. The CDR3, as DNA: TGTGCCAGCAGCTTAGGTTTGGAGTCCGGGGGCTGGGCTTTCTTT.

This chain links TRBV2 with TRBJ2-1, with 11 bases fitting TRBD1. Germline CDR1 SNHLY, CDR2 FYNNEI. The CDR3 totals 19 residues. With V trimmed by 6 bases and J by 5 bases, 18 bases remained unmatched. The CDR3, as DNA: TGTGCCAGCAGATTGGGACAGGGGGTTGCCGGGGTCAATGACAATGAGCAGTTCTTC. It translates to CASRLGQGVAGVNDNEQFF.

The chain carries TRBV28 and TRBJ2-4, with a weak D call TRBD1 (6 bases). The V gene's germline CDR1 is MDHEN and CDR2 SYDVKM. There are 13 residues in the CDR3. Trimming removed 5 bases at V and 11 bases at J, with 16 bases between. The CDR3 here is CASSGQYKRVQYF. The CDR3, as DNA: TGTGCCAGCAGTGGACAGTACAAACGGGTTCAGTACTTC.

This clonotype was counted only a few times. The chain combines TRBV29-1 with TRBJ1-4, with D possibly TRBD1 on 5 matching bases. This CDR3 has 13 residues. Trimming stripped 5 bases from V and 3 bases from J, with 10 bases between. CDR1 and CDR2 from the germline V gene are SQVTM and ANQGSEA. CDR3 loop: CSVFGGPNEKLFF. The CDR3, as DNA: TGCAGCGTTTTCGGGGGTCCTAATGAAAAACTGTTTTTT.

The J gene is TRBJ2-1, the V gene TRBV5-4, with 14 bases fitting TRBD2. V was pared by 4 bases and J by 9 bases, with 9 bases of the junction left unmatched. The germline V gene encodes CDR1 SGHNT and CDR2 YYREEE (reference sequence). The CDR3 length is 16 residues. For the CDR3, the DNA is TGTGCCAGCAGCCCGACTAGCGGGGGGGTGACCCCTGAGCAGTTCTTC. Translated, it gives CASSPTSGGVTPEQFF.